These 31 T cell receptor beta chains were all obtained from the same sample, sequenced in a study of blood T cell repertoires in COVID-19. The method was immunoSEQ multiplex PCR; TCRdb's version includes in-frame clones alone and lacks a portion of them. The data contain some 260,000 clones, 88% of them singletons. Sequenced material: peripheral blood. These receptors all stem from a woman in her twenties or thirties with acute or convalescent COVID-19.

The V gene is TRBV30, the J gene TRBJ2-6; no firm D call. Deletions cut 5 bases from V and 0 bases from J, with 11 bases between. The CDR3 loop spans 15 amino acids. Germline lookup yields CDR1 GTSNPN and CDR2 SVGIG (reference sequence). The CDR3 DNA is TGTGCCTGGGATTTCTCGGGCTCTGGGGCCAACGTCCTGACTTTC. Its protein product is CAWDFSGSGANVLTF.

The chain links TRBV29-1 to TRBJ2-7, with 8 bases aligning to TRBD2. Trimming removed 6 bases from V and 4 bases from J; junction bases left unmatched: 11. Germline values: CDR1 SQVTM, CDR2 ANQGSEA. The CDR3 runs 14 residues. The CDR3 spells CSVNSGSVAYEQYF. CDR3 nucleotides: TGCAGCGTCAACAGCGGGAGTGTGGCTTACGAGCAGTACTTC.

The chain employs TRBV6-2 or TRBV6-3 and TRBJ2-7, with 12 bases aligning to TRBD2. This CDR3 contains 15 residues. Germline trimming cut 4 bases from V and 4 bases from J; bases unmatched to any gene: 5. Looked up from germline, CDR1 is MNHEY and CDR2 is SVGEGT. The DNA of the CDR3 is TGTGCCAGCAGTTGGACTAGCGGGATGGCGTACGAGCAGTACTTC. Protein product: CASSWTSGMAYEQYF.

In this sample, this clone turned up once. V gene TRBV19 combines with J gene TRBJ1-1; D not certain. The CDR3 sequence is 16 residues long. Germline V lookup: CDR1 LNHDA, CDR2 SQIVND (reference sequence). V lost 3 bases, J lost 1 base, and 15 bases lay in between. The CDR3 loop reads CASSIRLGSKNTEAFF. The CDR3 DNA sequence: TGTGCCAGTAGTATCCGACTCGGCAGTAAGAACACTGAAGCTTTCTTT.

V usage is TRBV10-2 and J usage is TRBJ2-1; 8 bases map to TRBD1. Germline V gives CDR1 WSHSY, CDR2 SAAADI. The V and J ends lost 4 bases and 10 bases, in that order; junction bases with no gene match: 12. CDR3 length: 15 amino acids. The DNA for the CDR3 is TGCGCCAGCAGTGCTTCTTGGACAGGGAGTGGGGAGCAGTTCTTC. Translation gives CASSASWTGSGEQFF.

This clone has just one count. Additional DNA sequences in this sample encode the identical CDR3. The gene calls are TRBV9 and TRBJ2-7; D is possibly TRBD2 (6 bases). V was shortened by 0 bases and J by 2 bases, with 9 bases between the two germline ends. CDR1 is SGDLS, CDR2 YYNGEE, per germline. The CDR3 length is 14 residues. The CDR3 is CASSVGPGAYEQYF. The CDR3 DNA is TGTGCCAGCAGCGTAGGGCCGGGAGCCTACGAGCAGTACTTC. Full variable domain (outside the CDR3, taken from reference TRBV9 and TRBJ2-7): DSGVTQTPKHLITATGQRVTLRCSPRSGDLSVYWYQQSLDQGLQFLIQYYNGEERAKGNILERFSAQQFPDLHSELNLSSLELGDSALYFCASSVGPGAYEQYFGPGTRLTVT.

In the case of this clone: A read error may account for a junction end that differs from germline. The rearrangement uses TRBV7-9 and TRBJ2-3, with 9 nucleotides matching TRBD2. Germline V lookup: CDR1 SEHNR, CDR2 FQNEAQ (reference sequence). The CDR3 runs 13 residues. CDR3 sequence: CASSIAGADTQYF. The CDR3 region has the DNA TGTGCCAGCAGCATAGCGGGAGCAGATACGCAGTATTTT.

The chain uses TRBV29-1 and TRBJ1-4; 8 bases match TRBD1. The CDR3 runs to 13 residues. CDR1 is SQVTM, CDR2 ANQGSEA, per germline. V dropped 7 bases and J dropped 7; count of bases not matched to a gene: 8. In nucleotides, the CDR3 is TGCAGCGACTTGGACAGGGTGGGTGAAAAACTGTTTTTT. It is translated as CSDLDRVGEKLFF.

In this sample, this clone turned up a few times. CDR3: CAISESRGTEAFF. CDR3 nucleotides: TGTGCCATCAGTGAGTCCCGAGGCACTGAAGCTTTCTTT. J is TRBJ1-1 and V is TRBV10-3; the D is unclear. The CDR3 extends over 13 amino acids. V gave up 0 bases and J gave up 4 bases, with 6 bases separating them. Germline V gene data show CDR1 as ENHRY and CDR2 as SYGVKD.

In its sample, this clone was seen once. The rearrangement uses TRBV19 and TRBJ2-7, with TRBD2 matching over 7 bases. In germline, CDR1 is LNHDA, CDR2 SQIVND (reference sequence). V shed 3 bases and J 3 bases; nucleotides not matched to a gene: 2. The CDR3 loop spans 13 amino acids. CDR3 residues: CASSISSGYEQYF. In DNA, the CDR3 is TGTGCCAGTAGTATCTCTAGCGGCTACGAGCAGTACTTC.

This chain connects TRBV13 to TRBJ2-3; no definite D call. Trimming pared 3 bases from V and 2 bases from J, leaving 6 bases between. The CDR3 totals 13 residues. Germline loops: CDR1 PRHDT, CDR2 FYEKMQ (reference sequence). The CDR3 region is CASSLRSTDTQYF. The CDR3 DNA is TGTGCCAGCAGCTTGCGCTCCACAGATACGCAGTATTTT.

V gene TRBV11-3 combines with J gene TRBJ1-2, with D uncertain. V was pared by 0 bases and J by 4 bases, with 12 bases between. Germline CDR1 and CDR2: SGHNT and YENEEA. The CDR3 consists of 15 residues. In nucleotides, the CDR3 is TGTGCCAGCAGCTTAGATCCCACCAGCGTCTATGGCTACACCTTC. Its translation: CASSLDPTSVYGYTF. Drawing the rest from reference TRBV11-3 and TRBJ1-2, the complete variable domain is EAGVVQSPRYKIIEKKQPVAFWCNPISGHNTLYWYLQNLGQGPELLIRYENEEAVDDSQLPKDRFSAERLKGVDSTLKIQPAELGDSAVYLCASSLDPTSVYGYTFGSGTRLTVV.

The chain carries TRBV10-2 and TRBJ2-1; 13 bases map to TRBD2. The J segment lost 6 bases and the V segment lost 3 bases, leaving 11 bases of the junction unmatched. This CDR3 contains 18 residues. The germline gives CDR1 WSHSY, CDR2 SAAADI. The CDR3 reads CASSDSGLAGIIANEQFF. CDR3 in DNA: TGCGCCAGCAGTGACTCGGGACTAGCGGGAATTATAGCCAATGAGCAGTTCTTC.

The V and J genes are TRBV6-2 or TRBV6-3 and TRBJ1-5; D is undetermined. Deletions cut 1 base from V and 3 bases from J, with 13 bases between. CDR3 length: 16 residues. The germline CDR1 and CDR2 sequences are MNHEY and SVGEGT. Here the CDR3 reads CASSYLEGRHNQPQHF. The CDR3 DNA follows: TGTGCCAGCAGTTACTTGGAAGGGAGGCACAATCAGCCCCAGCATTTT.

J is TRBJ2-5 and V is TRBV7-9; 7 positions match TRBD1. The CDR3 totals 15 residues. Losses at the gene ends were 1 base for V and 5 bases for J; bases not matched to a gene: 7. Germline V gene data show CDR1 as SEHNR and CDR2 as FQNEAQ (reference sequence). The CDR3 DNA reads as TGTGCCAGCAGCTTAGGGGACAGTAGTGCGGAGACCCAGTACTTC. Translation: CASSLGDSSAETQYF. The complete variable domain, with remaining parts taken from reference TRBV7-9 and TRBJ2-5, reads DTGVSQNPRHKITKRGQNVTFRCDPISEHNRLYWYRQTLGQGPEFLTYFQNEAQLEKSRLLSDRFSAERPKGSFSTLEIQRTEQGDSAMYLCASSLGDSSAETQYFGPGTRLLVL.

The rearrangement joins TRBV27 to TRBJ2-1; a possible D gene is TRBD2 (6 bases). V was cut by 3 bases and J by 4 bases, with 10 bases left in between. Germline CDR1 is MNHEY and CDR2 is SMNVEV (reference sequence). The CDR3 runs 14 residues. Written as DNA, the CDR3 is TGTGCCAGCAGTTTTGGGGGGTCGTACAATGAGCAGTTCTTC. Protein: CASSFGGSYNEQFF.

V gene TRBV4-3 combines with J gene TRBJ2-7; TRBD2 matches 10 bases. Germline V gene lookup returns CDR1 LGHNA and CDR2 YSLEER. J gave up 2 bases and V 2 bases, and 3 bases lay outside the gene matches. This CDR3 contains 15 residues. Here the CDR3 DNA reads TGCGCCAGCAGCCAACAACTAGCGGGGACCTACGAGCAGTACTTC. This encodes CASSQQLAGTYEQYF.

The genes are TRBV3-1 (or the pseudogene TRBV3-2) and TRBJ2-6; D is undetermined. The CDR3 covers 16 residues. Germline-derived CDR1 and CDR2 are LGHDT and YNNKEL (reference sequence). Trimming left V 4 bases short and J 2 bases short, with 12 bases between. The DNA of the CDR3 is TGTGCCAGCAGCCTCCCTGGAGCCCCTGGGGCCAACGTCCTGACTTTC. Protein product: CASSLPGAPGANVLTF.

The CDR3 is CSVVTETGWRTEAFF. The DNA for the CDR3 is TGCAGCGTCGTAACAGAGACTGGATGGAGGACTGAAGCTTTCTTT. The V call is TRBV29-1, the J call TRBJ1-1, with D unresolved. Trimming cost V 6 bases and J 5 bases, with 22 bases left between them. The CDR3 length is 15 residues. Per germline, CDR1 SQVTM and CDR2 ANQGSEA.

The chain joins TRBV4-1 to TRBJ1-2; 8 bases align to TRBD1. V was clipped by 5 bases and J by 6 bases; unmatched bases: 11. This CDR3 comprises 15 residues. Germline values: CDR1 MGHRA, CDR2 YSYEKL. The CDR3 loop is CASSYLLAGGDGYTF. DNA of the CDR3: TGCGCCAGCAGCTACTTACTGGCAGGGGGCGATGGCTACACCTTC.

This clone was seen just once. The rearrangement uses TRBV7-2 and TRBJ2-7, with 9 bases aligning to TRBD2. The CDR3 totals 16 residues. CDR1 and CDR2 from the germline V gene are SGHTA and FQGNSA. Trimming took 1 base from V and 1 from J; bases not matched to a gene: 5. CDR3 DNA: TGTGCCAGCAGCTTAGGTACGACTAGCGGATCCTACGAGCAGTACTTC. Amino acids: CASSLGTTSGSYEQYF.

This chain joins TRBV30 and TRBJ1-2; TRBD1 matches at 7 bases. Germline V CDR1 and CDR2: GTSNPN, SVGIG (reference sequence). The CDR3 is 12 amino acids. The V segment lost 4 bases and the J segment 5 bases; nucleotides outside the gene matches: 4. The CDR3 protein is CAWTYRGYGYTF. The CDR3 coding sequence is TGTGCCTGGACGTACAGGGGTTATGGCTACACCTTC.

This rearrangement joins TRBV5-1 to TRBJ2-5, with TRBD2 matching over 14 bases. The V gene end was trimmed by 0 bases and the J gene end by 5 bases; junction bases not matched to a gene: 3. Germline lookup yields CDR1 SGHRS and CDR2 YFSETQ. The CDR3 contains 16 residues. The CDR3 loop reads CASSLGLAGGQETQYF. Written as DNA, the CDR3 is TGCGCCAGCAGCTTGGGACTAGCGGGAGGGCAGGAGACCCAGTACTTC.

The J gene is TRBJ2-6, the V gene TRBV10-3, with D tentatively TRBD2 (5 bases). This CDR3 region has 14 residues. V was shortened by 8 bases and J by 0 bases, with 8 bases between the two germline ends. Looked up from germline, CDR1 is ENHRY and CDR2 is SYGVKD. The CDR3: CAIGGPSGANVLTF. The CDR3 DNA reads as TGTGCCATCGGCGGGCCCTCTGGGGCCAACGTCCTGACTTTC.

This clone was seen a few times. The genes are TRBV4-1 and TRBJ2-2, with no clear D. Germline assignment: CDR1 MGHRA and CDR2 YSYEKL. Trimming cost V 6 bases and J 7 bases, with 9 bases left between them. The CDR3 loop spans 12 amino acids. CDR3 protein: CASRSAVGELFF. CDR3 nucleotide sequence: TGCGCCAGCAGGTCGGCGGTCGGGGAGCTGTTTTTT.

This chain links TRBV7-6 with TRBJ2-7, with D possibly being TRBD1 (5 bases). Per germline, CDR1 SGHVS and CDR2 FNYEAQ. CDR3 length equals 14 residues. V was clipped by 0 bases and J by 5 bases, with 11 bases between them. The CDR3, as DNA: TGTGCCAGCAGCTTAGCGCAGGGTCTCGACGAGCAGTACTTC. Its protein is CASSLAQGLDEQYF.

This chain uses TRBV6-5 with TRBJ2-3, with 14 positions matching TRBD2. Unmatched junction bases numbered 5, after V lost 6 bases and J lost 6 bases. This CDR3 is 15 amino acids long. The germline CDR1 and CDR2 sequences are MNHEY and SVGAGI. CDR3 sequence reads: CASSRRTSGRDTQYF. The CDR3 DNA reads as TGTGCCAGCAGCCGTCGGACTAGCGGGAGGGATACGCAGTATTTT.

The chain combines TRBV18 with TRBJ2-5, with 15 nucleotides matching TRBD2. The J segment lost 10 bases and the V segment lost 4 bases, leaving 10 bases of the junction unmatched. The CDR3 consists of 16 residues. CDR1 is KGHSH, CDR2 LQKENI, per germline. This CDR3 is CASSRTSGRAEKIQYF. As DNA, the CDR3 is TGTGCCAGCTCACGGACTAGCGGGAGGGCCGAGAAGATCCAGTACTTC.

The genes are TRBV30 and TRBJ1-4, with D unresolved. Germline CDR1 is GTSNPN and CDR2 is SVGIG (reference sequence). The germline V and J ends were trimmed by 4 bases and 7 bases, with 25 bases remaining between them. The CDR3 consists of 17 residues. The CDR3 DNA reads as TGTGCCTGGAAGAAGAGGAGCGGAGGTACGGCGGTTGAAAAACTGTTTTTT. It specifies CAWKKRSGGTAVEKLFF.

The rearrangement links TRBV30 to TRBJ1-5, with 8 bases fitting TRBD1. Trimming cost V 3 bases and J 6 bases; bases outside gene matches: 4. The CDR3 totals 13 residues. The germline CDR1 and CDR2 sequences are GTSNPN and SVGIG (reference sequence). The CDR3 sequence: CAWSQGALQPQHF. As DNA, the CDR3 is TGTGCCTGGAGCCAGGGGGCTCTTCAGCCCCAGCATTTT. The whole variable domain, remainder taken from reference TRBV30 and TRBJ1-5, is SQTIHQWPATLVQPVGSPLSLECTVEGTSNPNLYWYRQAAGRGLQLLFYSVGIGQISSEVPQNLSASRPQDRQFILSSKKLLLSDSGFYLCAWSQGALQPQHFGDGTRLSIL.

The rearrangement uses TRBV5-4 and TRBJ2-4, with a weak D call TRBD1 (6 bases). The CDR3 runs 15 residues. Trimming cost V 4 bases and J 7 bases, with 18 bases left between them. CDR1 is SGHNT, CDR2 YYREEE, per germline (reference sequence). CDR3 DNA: TGTGCCAGCAGCGAGGCCCAGGGACAAAACAACATTCAGTACTTC. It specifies CASSEAQGQNNIQYF. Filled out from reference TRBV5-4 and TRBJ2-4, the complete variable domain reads ETGVTQSPTHLIKTRGQQVTLRCSSQSGHNTVSWYQQALGQGPQFIFQYYREEENGRGNFPPRFSGLQFPNYSSELNVNALELDDSALYLCASSEAQGQNNIQYFGAGTRLSVL.